These 27 T cell receptor beta chains share one sample of origin, sequenced in a study of radiotherapy plus CTLA-4 blockade in lung cancer (dated by TCRdb to between 2018 and 2020). Libraries came from the immunoSEQ multiplex PCR assay. Here the immuneACCESS table is served through TCRdb, limited to in-frame sequences with V and J called. Missing clones are a known gap in these copies; in checked studies unresolved V genes cover under half, and the rest lacks a known reason. The sample table shows tens of thousands of clones, and about three quarters are seen once. The ten largest clones represent about 2.2% of the sample. This sample comprised peripheral blood, obtained from a patient treated with radiotherapy plus ipilimumab. All receptors come from a human donor with non-small cell lung cancer whose response to radiotherapy plus ipilimumab could not be evaluated.

This clone rates as medium-sized. This chain links TRBV7-3 with TRBJ2-1; 11 bases agree with TRBD1. The junction had 3 bases not matched to a gene; V was cut back by 5 bases and J by 6 bases. Germline V gene sequence: CDR1 SGHTA, CDR2 FQGTGA. This CDR3 has 14 residues. In DNA form, the CDR3 reads TGTGCCAGCAGCCCCGGGACAGGGGGCAATGAGCAGTTCTTC. Amino acids: CASSPGTGGNEQFF.

This clone has more than one count but fewer than ten. The rearrangement uses TRBV28 and TRBJ2-3, with D perhaps matching TRBD1 (6 bases). Germline-derived CDR1 and CDR2 are MDHEN and SYDVKM. The length of the CDR3 is 16 residues. V lost 3 bases to trimming and J lost 0 bases, with 13 bases between them. In DNA, the CDR3 is TGTGCCAGCAGTTTTATGGGGACACCTAGCACAGATACGCAGTATTTT. Its protein product is CASSFMGTPSTDTQYF.

The count of this clone is one. J is TRBJ2-7 and V is TRBV4-2; a weak D match, TRBD1 (6 bases). This CDR3 region has 15 residues. The germline gives CDR1 LGHNA, CDR2 YNFKEQ. Trimming shortened V by 2 bases and J by 11 bases, and 22 bases separated the two germline ends. This CDR3 reads CASSQPDRSLSPKYF. The CDR3 nucleotides read TGTGCCAGCAGCCAACCCGACAGGAGCCTCTCCCCGAAGTACTTC.

The chain has TRBV5-1 and TRBJ2-5; 8 bases agree with TRBD1. V was clipped by 5 bases and J by 1 base; unmatched bases: 7. Germline CDR1 is SGHRS and CDR2 is YFSETQ. This CDR3 spans 15 amino acids. CDR3 in DNA: TGCGCCAGCAGTCCCTGGACAGGGCCCCAAGAGACCCAGTACTTC. Its translation is CASSPWTGPQETQYF.

This chain connects TRBV7-9 to TRBJ2-5; D is perhaps TRBD1 (6 bases). V dropped 5 bases and J dropped 4 bases, with 14 bases sitting between them. CDR1 is SEHNR and CDR2 is FQNEAQ in the germline V gene (reference sequence). The CDR3 is made up of 14 amino acids. This CDR3 is CASSIRQAGETQYF. The CDR3 region has the DNA TGTGCCAGCAGCATTCGACAGGCTGGAGAGACCCAGTACTTC.

This chain links TRBV19 with TRBJ2-5; 8 bases agree with TRBD1. Germline CDR1 LNHDA, CDR2 SQIVND (reference sequence). V gave up 4 bases and J gave up 5 bases; unmatched junction bases: 0. This CDR3 region has 12 residues. CDR3 nucleotides: TGTGCCAGTAGTAGGACAGGGGAGACCCAGTACTTC. This sequence encodes CASSRTGETQYF.

This clone came up a few times. The chain joins TRBV6-5 to TRBJ1-3; D unresolved. Germline values: CDR1 MNHEY, CDR2 SVGAGI. The CDR3 runs 13 residues. Between the trimmed V and J ends, which lost 6 bases and 0 bases, there was a span of 6 bases. The CDR3 protein is CASRQSSGNTIYF. In DNA, the CDR3 is TGTGCCAGCAGACAGAGCTCTGGAAACACCATATATTTT.

This chain uses TRBV7-2 with TRBJ1-3, with a possible D match to TRBD1 (5 bases). Trimming cost V 3 bases and J 4 bases, with 13 bases left between them. There are 15 residues in the CDR3. Germline CDR1 and CDR2: SGHTA and FQGNSA. CDR3 bases: TGTGCCAGCAGCTTTTCTCGGGGGGAGGGAAACACCATATATTTT. Translated: CASSFSRGEGNTIYF.

This clone was counted a single time. The rearrangement uses TRBV5-6 and TRBJ1-6; TRBD1 is a possible D gene (5 bases). V shed 2 bases and J shed 5 bases, with 17 bases lying between them. The CDR3 is made up of 17 amino acids. Germline CDR1 is SGHDT and CDR2 is YYEEEE. CDR3 amino acids: CASSLLTGGTDNSPLHF. The CDR3 nucleotides read TGTGCCAGCAGCTTATTAACTGGCGGGACGGATAATTCACCCCTCCACTTT.

The rearrangement links TRBV19 to TRBJ2-7; 8 bases fit TRBD1. The CDR3 is 17 residues long. V shed 7 bases and J 3 bases; nucleotides not matched to a gene: 17. Germline V gene data show CDR1 as LNHDA and CDR2 as SQIVND (reference sequence). The CDR3 nucleotides read TGTGCCAGTACCCAAAGGACAGGGTGGGACGTTTACTACGAGCAGTACTTC. Protein sequence: CASTQRTGWDVYYEQYF.

J is TRBJ1-4 and V is TRBV27; possibly TRBD1 for D (6 bases). The CDR3 contains 17 residues. The V gene's germline CDR1 is MNHEY and CDR2 SMNVEV (reference sequence). V was trimmed by 5 bases and J by 4 bases, leaving 20 bases between them. This chain's CDR3 is CASSHTVQDSFNEKLFF. The CDR3, as DNA: TGTGCCAGCAGTCACACAGTTCAGGACAGTTTTAATGAAAAACTGTTTTTT.

This clone was seen a handful of times. This rearrangement joins TRBV30 to TRBJ2-7; 10 nucleotides agree with TRBD2. V shed 4 bases, J shed 4 bases, and the junction held 13 bases outside the gene matches. CDR3 length: 16 residues. Germline CDR1 is GTSNPN and CDR2 is SVGIG (reference sequence). The CDR3 here is CAWTSPASGRRYEQYF. For the CDR3, the DNA is TGTGCCTGGACATCCCCCGCTAGCGGGAGAAGGTACGAGCAGTACTTC.

V gene TRBV30 combines with J gene TRBJ1-2, with D hard to call. The CDR3 spans 14 residues. Trimming removed 0 bases at V and 4 bases at J, with 12 bases between. Germline CDR1 reads GTSNPN; CDR2 reads SVGIG (reference sequence). The CDR3 DNA follows: TGTGCCTGGAGTGTACCCCCAGCGCGCTATGGCTACACCTTC. This sequence encodes CAWSVPPARYGYTF.

The J gene is TRBJ2-1, the V gene TRBV6-5, with a tentative D call TRBD1 (6 bases). The germline CDR1 and CDR2 sequences are MNHEY and SVGAGI. CDR3 length: 13 residues. V was pared by 6 bases and J by 4 bases, with 10 bases between. CDR3 residues: CASSRQEYNEQFF. The CDR3 DNA is TGTGCCAGCAGCCGACAGGAGTACAATGAGCAGTTCTTC.

V is TRBV28 and J is TRBJ1-5, with 8 bases aligning to TRBD1. CDR1 and CDR2 from the germline V gene are MDHEN and SYDVKM. V dropped 5 bases and J dropped 0; count of bases not matched to a gene: 9. The CDR3 spans 17 residues. The CDR3 region has the DNA TGTGCCAGCAGTCTCCCCCAGGGGGCGGATAGCAATCAGCCCCAGCATTTT. It encodes CASSLPQGADSNQPQHF.

The chain recombines TRBV5-1 with TRBJ2-7; weak D call: TRBD2 (5 bases). CDR1 and CDR2 (germline): SGHRS, YFSETQ. CDR3 length equals 14 residues. Trimming removed 0 bases at V and 5 bases at J, with 12 bases between. CDR3 sequence reads: CASSLERVSHEQYF. CDR3 sequence (DNA): TGCGCCAGCAGCTTGGAGAGGGTATCCCACGAGCAGTACTTC.

The chain couples TRBV19 to TRBJ2-1; possibly TRBD1 for D (5 bases). Looked up from germline, CDR1 is LNHDA and CDR2 is SQIVND (reference sequence). The V gene lost 3 bases and the J gene lost 6 bases, with 12 bases spanning the gap. This CDR3 is built from 14 residues. CDR3 region: CASSIEDTSNEQFF. As DNA, the CDR3 is TGTGCCAGTAGTATCGAGGACACTTCCAATGAGCAGTTCTTC.

The chain couples TRBV5-1 to TRBJ1-2; unclear D gene. Germline-derived CDR1 and CDR2 are SGHRS and YFSETQ. The V end was cut by 7 bases, the J end by 1 base, with 5 bases between. The CDR3 consists of 11 residues. The CDR3 region is CASGSNYGYTF. The CDR3 nucleotides are TGCGCCAGCGGGAGTAACTATGGCTACACCTTC.

This clone was counted once. V is TRBV30 and J is TRBJ1-2, with D tentatively TRBD1 (6 bases). The CDR3 is 12 residues long. Germline V gene sequence: CDR1 GTSNPN, CDR2 SVGIG (reference sequence). The V and J ends lost 4 bases and 7 bases respectively, with 13 bases between them. CDR3 protein: CAWTSGGAGYTF. DNA of the CDR3: TGTGCCTGGACCTCCGGGGGGGCTGGCTACACCTTC.

This clone showed up just a few times. V usage is TRBV11-3 and J usage is TRBJ2-7; D gene unclear. The CDR3 has 13 amino acids. The germline gives CDR1 SGHNT, CDR2 YENEEA. V lost 1 base and J 2 bases, leaving 6 bases between the germline ends. The CDR3 nucleotides are TGTGCCAGCAGCTTAGGCGGCACCTACGAGCAGTACTTC. Its translation: CASSLGGTYEQYF.

The chain carries TRBV2 and TRBJ2-5; D gene unclear. CDR1 and CDR2 (germline): SNHLY, FYNNEI. CDR3 length equals 13 residues. Trimming removed 1 base at V and 2 bases at J, with 5 bases between. This CDR3 is CASSEGQQETQYF. CDR3 bases: TGTGCCAGCAGTGAAGGGCAGCAAGAGACCCAGTACTTC. Complete variable domain (other parts from reference TRBV2 and TRBJ2-5): EPEVTQTPSHQVTQMGQEVILRCVPISNHLYFYWYRQILGQKVEFLVSFYNNEISEKSEIFDDQFSVERPDGSNFTLKIRSTKLEDSAMYFCASSEGQQETQYFGPGTRLLVL.

This chain links TRBV5-6 with TRBJ2-7; D is perhaps TRBD1 (5 bases). The V gene's germline CDR1 is SGHDT and CDR2 YYEEEE. Trimming pared 0 bases from V and 5 bases from J, leaving 12 bases between. This CDR3 has 14 residues. This chain's CDR3 is CASSLVGRVHEQYF. The CDR3 DNA is TGTGCCAGCAGCTTGGTTGGCAGGGTCCACGAGCAGTACTTC.

This clone is termed medium-sized. This chain joins TRBV6-6 and TRBJ1-1; TRBD1 is a possible D gene (6 bases). The CDR3 covers 13 residues. Germline V gene sequence: CDR1 MNHNY, CDR2 SVGAGI (reference sequence). Trimming left V 6 bases short and J 4 bases short, with 12 bases between. In DNA, the CDR3 is TGTGCCAGCAGCCAGGGGCTGAGCACTGAAGCTTTCTTT. It is translated as CASSQGLSTEAFF.

V usage is TRBV9 and J usage is TRBJ2-7; a weak D match, TRBD2 (5 bases). In germline, CDR1 is SGDLS, CDR2 YYNGEE. Trimming took off 0 bases at V and 8 bases at J, with 12 bases between the two ends. There are 13 residues in the CDR3. The CDR3 coding sequence is TGTGCCAGCAGCGTAGAGGAGGAAGTTCAGCAGTACTTC. Translating gives CASSVEEEVQQYF. Variable domain in full (rest from reference TRBV9 and TRBJ2-7): DSGVTQTPKHLITATGQRVTLRCSPRSGDLSVYWYQQSLDQGLQFLIQYYNGEERAKGNILERFSAQQFPDLHSELNLSSLELGDSALYFCASSVEEEVQQYFGPGTRLTVT.

This chain connects TRBV5-1 to TRBJ2-5, with 7 bases fitting TRBD2. The germline V gene encodes CDR1 SGHRS and CDR2 YFSETQ. With V trimmed by 0 bases and J by 5 bases, 10 bases remained unmatched. The CDR3 has 16 residues. In nucleotides, the CDR3 is TGCGCCAGCAGCTTGGAAGTCTCGGTGGGGGGGGAGACCCAGTACTTC. It translates to CASSLEVSVGGETQYF.

This chain uses TRBV9 with TRBJ1-5; D unresolved. This CDR3 has 13 residues. Germline assignment: CDR1 SGDLS and CDR2 YYNGEE. With 0 bases removed from V and 7 bases from J, the gap between germline ends came to 8 bases. The CDR3 sequence is CASSVGEGQPQHF. CDR3 bases: TGTGCCAGCAGCGTAGGAGAGGGACAGCCCCAGCATTTT.

This chain uses TRBV15 with TRBJ1-5; D is unclear. CDR1 is LNHNV, CDR2 YYDKDF, per germline (reference sequence). V shed 4 bases and J shed 2 bases, with 9 bases lying between them. There are 14 residues in the CDR3. CDR3 in amino acids: CATSTFQGNQPQHF. CDR3 DNA: TGTGCCACCAGCACTTTCCAGGGCAATCAGCCCCAGCATTTT.